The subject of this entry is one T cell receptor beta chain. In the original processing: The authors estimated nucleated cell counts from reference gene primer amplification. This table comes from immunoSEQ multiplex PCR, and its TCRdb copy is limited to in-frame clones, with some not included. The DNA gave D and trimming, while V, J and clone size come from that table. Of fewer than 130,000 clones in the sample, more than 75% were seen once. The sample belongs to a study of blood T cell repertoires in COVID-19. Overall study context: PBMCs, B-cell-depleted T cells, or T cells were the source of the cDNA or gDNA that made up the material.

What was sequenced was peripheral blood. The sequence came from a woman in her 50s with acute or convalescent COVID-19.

CDR3 bases: TGTGCCACCAGCAGAGAATGGGCAGACCCCCTTGGCTACACCTTC. Translating it yields CATSREWADPLGYTF. The rearrangement uses TRBV15 and TRBJ1-2; no clear D gene. Germline values: CDR1 LNHNV, CDR2 YYDKDF (reference sequence). V was shortened by 0 bases and J by 7 bases, with 15 bases between the two germline ends. The CDR3 has 15 residues.